This section outlines one T cell receptor beta chain sequence together with its context. The CDR3 covers 16 residues. Germline trimming cut 2 bases from V and 4 bases from J; bases unmatched to any gene: 2. CDR1 and CDR2 from the germline V gene are GTSNPN and SVGIG (reference sequence). This specimen comes from a study of T cell changes during pregnancy in multiple sclerosis. Produced via immunoSEQ multiplex PCR; TCRdb's table is partial and in-frame only. The sample lists tens of thousands of clones, 91% occurring once. The sequence came from a female donor in good health, enrolled as a control in a pregnancy study. The material was peripheral blood, obtained after pregnancy. This chain uses TRBV30 with TRBJ2-1; 16 bases agree with TRBD2. The DNA for the CDR3 is TGTGCCTGGAGTAAGGGACTAGCGGGAGGGTACAATGAGCAGTTCTTC. This gives the protein CAWSKGLAGGYNEQFF.